This T cell receptor beta chain was identified in a study of T cells in tumors and immune-related adverse events. In germline, CDR1 is SGHNT, CDR2 YENEEA. CDR3 length equals 16 residues. The ends lost 3 bases at V and 0 bases at J; junction bases unmatched: 5. Clones were sequenced by immunoSEQ multiplex PCR, and TCRdb holds only the in-frame ones, with some missing. This sample has around 22,000 clones, with about 93% found just once. The sample consisted of lymph node tissue, taken from a patient treated with anti-PD-1 therapy. The chain recombines TRBV11-3 with TRBJ2-3; 8 bases match TRBD2. This TCR came from a female donor with metastatic renal cell carcinoma. The CDR3 nucleotides read TGTGCCAGCAGCTTGAGATTAGCGGGGAGCACAGATACGCAGTATTTT. As protein: CASSLRLAGSTDTQYF.